This entry lists 21 T cell receptor beta chains sequenced from one sample in a study of blood T cell repertoires in COVID-19. TCRdb's table, derived via immunoSEQ multiplex PCR, lists solely in-frame clones and lacks some. In the table there are 390,000 or so clones, 75% to 90% of which are singletons. The sequencing sample was made of peripheral blood. These receptors originate from a woman aged 25 to 39 with active or convalescent COVID-19.

To note about this clone: Other DNA sequences of this sample code for an identical CDR3. V and J are TRBV19 and TRBJ2-7; 13 nucleotides agree with TRBD2. The CDR3 totals 15 residues. Unmatched junction bases numbered 4, after V lost 5 bases and J lost 3 bases. Per germline, CDR1 LNHDA and CDR2 SQIVND (reference sequence). This CDR3 is CASSLGLAGVYEQYF. The CDR3, as DNA: TGTGCCAGTAGTCTCGGACTAGCGGGAGTCTACGAGCAGTACTTC.

The V and J genes are TRBV5-4 and TRBJ1-3, with no clear D. This CDR3 has 13 amino acids. Trimming stripped 7 bases from V and 8 bases from J, with 16 bases between. CDR1 is SGHNT, CDR2 YYREEE, per germline (reference sequence). CDR3 loop: CASFPVGGDTIYF. The CDR3 DNA reads TGTGCCAGCTTCCCGGTCGGCGGAGACACCATATATTTT.

This clone was detected a few times. This chain links TRBV27 with TRBJ1-1, with D possibly TRBD1 on 6 matching bases. Germline V lookup: CDR1 MNHEY, CDR2 SMNVEV (reference sequence). Trimming removed 6 bases from V and 1 base from J, with 12 bases in between. The CDR3 is 14 amino acids. The CDR3 DNA reads TGTGCCAGCAGCCGGGGGGGCCGGAACACTGAAGCTTTCTTT. This sequence encodes CASSRGGRNTEAFF.

This clone has a single count. The V call is TRBV6-5, the J call TRBJ1-2; TRBD1 matches at 7 bases. Trimming removed 6 bases from V and 4 bases from J; junction bases left unmatched: 5. The CDR3 length is 13 residues. Germline assignment: CDR1 MNHEY and CDR2 SVGAGI. The DNA for the CDR3 is TGTGCCAGCAGCAAACAGGGGCCCTATGGCTACACCTTC. Translation: CASSKQGPYGYTF.

The CDR3 protein is CAISEYRAAYNEQFF. Here the CDR3 DNA reads TGTGCCATCAGCGAATACAGGGCAGCATACAATGAGCAGTTCTTC. This rearrangement joins TRBV10-3 to TRBJ2-1; maybe TRBD1 (6 bases). The CDR3 consists of 15 residues. V shed 6 bases and J shed 4 bases, with 16 bases lying between them. The germline V gene encodes CDR1 ENHRY and CDR2 SYGVKD.

The rearrangement links TRBV6-5 to TRBJ2-7; 7 nucleotides agree with TRBD1. J gave up 3 bases and V 6 bases, and 5 bases lay outside the gene matches. The length of the CDR3 is 13 residues. The V gene's germline CDR1 is MNHEY and CDR2 SVGAGI. This CDR3 reads CASRLGQNYEQYF. The CDR3 DNA reads TGTGCCAGCAGATTGGGACAGAACTACGAGCAGTACTTC.

The gene calls are TRBV5-1 and TRBJ2-2; 7 bases agree with TRBD1. Germline V gene lookup returns CDR1 SGHRS and CDR2 YFSETQ. The CDR3 consists of 14 residues. V shed 7 bases, J shed 1 base, and the junction held 4 bases outside the gene matches. The CDR3 DNA sequence: TGCGCCAGCCAGACAGGGATGAACACCGGGGAGCTGTTTTTT. Amino acids: CASQTGMNTGELFF.

The chain employs TRBV2 and TRBJ1-2; D remains unclear. CDR1 and CDR2 (germline): SNHLY, FYNNEI. Trimming cost V 6 bases and J 8 bases, with 10 bases left between them. The CDR3 runs to 11 residues. In nucleotides, the CDR3 is TGTGCCAGCAGCGAGGAGGCCGGCTACACCTTC. Protein: CASSEEAGYTF.

This clone was seen only once. In nucleotides, the CDR3 is TGTGCCAGCTCGCCGACAGTTTCGGAAAAACTGTTTTTT. This gives the protein CASSPTVSEKLFF. This rearrangement joins TRBV18 to TRBJ1-4; possibly TRBD1 for D (5 bases). The germline V gene has CDR1 KGHSH and CDR2 LQKENI. Trimming removed 6 bases at V and 8 bases at J, with 13 bases between. The CDR3 has 13 residues.

The chain has TRBV7-9 and TRBJ1-1; tentative D call: TRBD1 (5 bases). V was cut by 4 bases and J by 6 bases, with 12 bases left in between. Germline V CDR1 and CDR2: SEHNR, FQNEAQ (reference sequence). CDR3 length: 13 residues. The CDR3 sequence: CASSSEGFAEAFF. In DNA, the CDR3 is TGTGCCAGCAGCTCGGAGGGGTTCGCTGAAGCTTTCTTT.

This chain connects TRBV12-5 to TRBJ1-4; D is possibly TRBD1 (6 bases). Trimming took off 0 bases at V and 8 bases at J, with 19 bases between the two ends. The CDR3 spans 17 residues. The germline gives CDR1 LGHNT, CDR2 FRNRAP. For the CDR3, the DNA is TGTGCTAGTGGTTTGGTAACATCAGGGGAAGGTCGAGAAAAACTGTTTTTT. It is translated as CASGLVTSGEGREKLFF.

This chain connects TRBV13 to TRBJ1-1, with TRBD1 matching over 7 bases. The germline V gene has CDR1 PRHDT and CDR2 FYEKMQ (reference sequence). The J segment lost 3 bases and the V segment lost 2 bases, leaving 9 bases of the junction unmatched. The CDR3 extends over 16 amino acids. CDR3 sequence reads: CASSLKQGRRDTEAFF. The CDR3 DNA reads as TGTGCCAGCAGCTTAAAACAGGGGCGTCGGGACACTGAAGCTTTCTTT.

The CDR3 loop is CASSQTSLTDTQYF. CDR3 coding DNA: TGTGCCAGCAGCCAGACTAGCCTCACAGATACGCAGTATTTT. The chain combines TRBV7-9 with TRBJ2-3; 7 nucleotides agree with TRBD2. This CDR3 has 14 residues. Trimming took 5 bases from V and 2 from J; bases not matched to a gene: 4. The germline CDR1 and CDR2 sequences are SEHNR and FQNEAQ (reference sequence).

The rearrangement links TRBV27 to TRBJ1-1; D is perhaps TRBD1 (5 bases). The V end was cut by 6 bases, the J end by 2 bases, with 13 bases between. The germline gives CDR1 MNHEY, CDR2 SMNVEV (reference sequence). The CDR3 spans 14 residues. In nucleotides, the CDR3 is TGTGCCAGCAGCCTACCCGGGGGAAACACTGAAGCTTTCTTT. Protein product: CASSLPGGNTEAFF.

V and J are TRBV4-2 and TRBJ1-5, with a possible D match to TRBD1 (5 bases). Trimming pared 0 bases from V and 8 bases from J, leaving 17 bases between. Looked up from germline, CDR1 is LGHNA and CDR2 is YNFKEQ. The CDR3 has 16 amino acids. The CDR3 is CASSQEMLGRSEPQHF. Written as DNA, the CDR3 is TGTGCCAGCAGCCAAGAAATGTTGGGGCGTTCGGAGCCCCAGCATTTT.

The V gene is TRBV7-9, the J gene TRBJ1-2; the D gene is possibly TRBD1 (5 bases). The CDR3 is 15 residues long. Per the germline V gene, CDR1 is SEHNR and CDR2 is FQNEAQ (reference sequence). Trimming pared 5 bases from V and 5 bases from J, leaving 18 bases between. CDR3: CASSALVGGLYGYTF. The CDR3 DNA reads as TGTGCCAGCAGCGCCTTAGTGGGGGGATTATATGGCTACACCTTC.

DNA of the CDR3: TGTGCCAGCAGAGATTCCACTAGCGGGGCCACAGATACGCAGTATTTT. Its protein product is CASRDSTSGATDTQYF. The V call is TRBV2, the J call TRBJ2-3, with 10 positions matching TRBD2. This CDR3 has 16 amino acids. V gave up 6 bases and J gave up 2 bases; unmatched junction bases: 8. Germline CDR1 reads SNHLY; CDR2 reads FYNNEI.

The chain links TRBV15 to TRBJ1-2, with 9 bases matching TRBD1. The CDR3 is made up of 17 amino acids. Unmatched junction bases numbered 10, after V lost 0 bases and J lost 5 bases. Germline V gene sequence: CDR1 LNHNV, CDR2 YYDKDF (reference sequence). CDR3 region: CATSRDDPGQGQYGYTF. The DNA of the CDR3 is TGTGCCACCAGCAGAGATGATCCCGGACAGGGGCAATATGGCTACACCTTC.

The rearrangement links TRBV5-1 to TRBJ1-1, with D unclear. This CDR3 is 15 amino acids long. CDR1 is SGHRS and CDR2 is YFSETQ in the germline V gene. V lost 5 bases, J lost 4 bases, and 18 bases lay in between. The CDR3 nucleotides read TGCGCCAGCAGGAAGGCCGGGGAGACGGGCACTGAAGCTTTCTTT. Translating gives CASRKAGETGTEAFF.

The chain couples TRBV19 to TRBJ2-6, with 7 nucleotides matching TRBD2. Germline V lookup: CDR1 LNHDA, CDR2 SQIVND (reference sequence). After removal of 7 bases from V and 1 base from J, the junction contained 13 bases not matched to a gene. The CDR3 has 18 residues. The CDR3 spells CASTRGGGSLSGANVLTF. CDR3 in DNA: TGTGCCAGTACCCGCGGGGGAGGGAGCTTGTCTGGGGCCAACGTCCTGACTTTC. The variable domain in full, with the rest retrieved from reference TRBV19 and TRBJ2-6, is DGGITQSPKYLFRKEGQNVTLSCEQNLNHDAMYWYRQDPGQGLRLIYYSQIVNDFQKGDIAEGYSVSREKKESFPLTVTSAQKNPTAFYLCASTRGGGSLSGANVLTFGAGSRLTVL.

The rearrangement uses TRBV11-3 and TRBJ2-2; D perhaps matches TRBD2 (6 bases). The V gene lost 1 base and the J gene lost 6 bases, with 15 bases spanning the gap. The CDR3 totals 16 residues. Germline V gives CDR1 SGHNT, CDR2 YENEEA. This CDR3 is CASSLGGRGEAGELFF. DNA for the CDR3: TGTGCCAGCAGCTTAGGAGGTCGCGGGGAGGCCGGGGAGCTGTTTTTT.